This is a list of T cell receptor beta chains from one sample in a study of shared clonotypes between healthy human individuals. The data were produced by immunoSEQ multiplex PCR, yet TCRdb's version contains in-frame clones alone and is incomplete. This repertoire shows more than 2,000,000 clones, 85% to 95% found once; its top ten account for under 0.45%. Sample: naive CD4+ T cells from PBMCs. The receptor set was obtained from a young man in good health. Some clones in this sample may be carry-over from other donors' samples. CDR3s include the opening cysteine and the closing phenylalanine or tryptophan. The D gene is left open where the match is weak. Rows may omit the clone size; those that give it use once, few, many or a size class.

15,-,-,TRBJ2-3,TRBV2,CASSEEGRDTDTQYF,TGTGCCAGCAGTGAGGAGGGCCGTGATACAGATACGCAGTATTTT
17,once,TRBD1,TRBJ1-2,TRBV28,CASSLPPGQGVGYGYTF,TGTGCCAGCAGCCTGCCCCCCGGACAGGGGGTTGGGTATGGCTACACCTTC
12,-,-,TRBJ1-1,TRBV15,CATSRDGSAAFF,TGTGCCACCAGCAGAGACGGAAGCGCAGCTTTCTTT
15,-,TRBD1,TRBJ2-7,TRBV6-5,CASSPQGAATYEQYF,TGTGCCAGCAGCCCCCAGGGGGCGGCGACCTACGAGCAGTACTTC
14,-,TRBD1,TRBJ2-7,TRBV2,CASRKADRGDEQYF,TGTGCCAGCAGGAAGGCGGACAGGGGCGACGAGCAGTACTTC
11,-,-,TRBJ1-2,TRBV20-1,CSVGVNYGYTF,TGCAGTGTTGGGGTTAACTATGGCTACACCTTC
14,-,-,TRBJ1-5,TRBV19,CSTAPDRMDQPQHF,TGTTCGACAGCCCCGGATCGGATGGATCAGCCCCAGCATTTT
16,-,-,TRBJ1-2,TRBV4-2,CASSQVSSLYRVGYTF,TGTGCCAGCAGCCAGGTCTCATCGTTATACAGGGTCGGCTACACCTTC
13,-,-,TRBJ1-2,TRBV28,CASSSYSALGYTF,TGTGCCAGCAGTAGCTACAGCGCTCTGGGCTACACCTTC
15,-,-,TRBJ2-5,TRBV5-1,CASSLVRGSRETQYF,TGCGCCAGCAGCTTGGTCCGTGGGAGCCGGGAGACCCAGTACTTC
17,-,TRBD2,TRBJ2-1,TRBV14,CASSQADRGWEGAEQFF,TGTGCCAGCAGCCAAGCCGATCGTGGGTGGGAGGGCGCTGAGCAGTTCTTC
14,-,-,TRBJ1-1,TRBV5-1,CASSLPGRNPEAFF,TGCGCCAGCAGCTTGCCGGGCAGGAACCCTGAAGCTTTCTTT
14,once,TRBD1,TRBJ2-3,TRBV5-1,CASSGQGGTDTQYF,TGCGCCAGCAGCGGACAGGGGGGGACAGATACGCAGTATTTT
15,-,-,TRBJ1-2,TRBV28,CASSLWGRTNYGYTF,TGTGCCAGCAGTTTATGGGGCAGGACAAACTATGGCTACACCTTC
14,-,-,TRBJ2-5,TRBV7-2,CASSARTALSPQYF,TGTGCCAGCAGCGCCCGTACGGCCCTATCCCCCCAGTACTTC
14,-,-,TRBJ2-5,TRBV7-2,CASSLGRTQETQYF,TGTGCCAGCAGCTTAGGGCGGACTCAAGAGACCCAGTACTTC
14,-,-,TRBJ1-1,TRBV5-4,CASSWGRGDTEAFF,TGTGCCAGCAGCTGGGGGAGGGGTGACACTGAAGCTTTCTTT
16,-,-,TRBJ1-2,TRBV21-1,CASTGQTSAVYYGYTF,TGTGCCAGCACCGGACAGACCTCAGCGGTGTACTATGGCTACACCTTC
13,-,-,TRBJ2-2,TRBV5-1,CASSLGAVRELFF,TGCGCCAGCAGCTTGGGGGCGGTCCGGGAGCTGTTTTTT
12,once,-,TRBJ2-6,TRBV29-1,CSVFSGANVLTF,TGCAGCGTTTTTTCTGGGGCCAACGTCCTGACTTTC
16,-,TRBD2,TRBJ2-3,TRBV11-2,CASSLGLLAATDTQYF,TGTGCCAGCAGCTTAGGACTTCTAGCGGCCACAGATACGCAGTATTTT
15,-,-,TRBJ2-1,TRBV4-1,CASSHPGAARHEQFF,TGCGCCAGCAGCCACCCCGGGGCGGCCCGCCATGAGCAGTTCTTC
13,-,-,TRBJ1-1,TRBV2,CASWQGRGTEAFF,TGTGCCAGCTGGCAGGGTAGGGGCACTGAAGCTTTCTTT
15,-,TRBD1,TRBJ2-7,TRBV6-6,CASSRPGQGWYEQYF,TGTGCCAGCAGTCGTCCGGGACAGGGGTGGTACGAGCAGTACTTC
21,-,TRBD2,TRBJ2-1,TRBV28,CASSLFFVGTELAGDYNEQFF,TGTGCCAGCAGTTTATTTTTCGTGGGGACAGAGCTAGCGGGAGACTACAATGAGCAGTTCTTC
12,few,-,TRBJ2-3,TRBV5-1,CASSPPGDTQYF,TGCGCCAGCAGCCCGCCCGGGGATACGCAGTATTTT
16,-,-,TRBJ2-2,TRBV7-6,CASSLAKGQNTGELFF,TGTGCCAGCAGCTTAGCTAAAGGACAGAACACCGGGGAGCTGTTTTTT
15,-,TRBD2,TRBJ2-1,TRBV18,CASSPLAGGYNEQFF,TGTGCCAGCTCTCCTCTAGCGGGAGGCTACAATGAGCAGTTCTTC
13,-,-,TRBJ2-1,TRBV27,CASSRAVYNEQFF,TGTGCCAGCAGCCGCGCGGTCTACAATGAGCAGTTCTTC
13,few,-,TRBJ1-5,TRBV5-6,CASSRTGNQPQHF,TGTGCCAGCAGCCGGACAGGCAATCAGCCCCAGCATTTT
14,-,-,TRBJ2-2,TRBV30,CAWTPGPNTGELFF,TGTGCCTGGACCCCGGGCCCGAACACCGGGGAGCTGTTTTTT
13,-,TRBD1,TRBJ1-5,TRBV30,CAWTGQGTQPQHF,TGTGCCTGGACCGGACAGGGAACTCAGCCCCAGCATTTT
17,-,-,TRBJ2-6,TRBV7-2,CASSLSGTPSGANVLTF,TGTGCCAGCAGCTTATCCGGGACACCCTCTGGGGCCAACGTCCTGACTTTC
12,-,-,TRBJ1-2,TRBV29-1,CSVEGQHYGYTF,TGCAGCGTTGAAGGGCAACACTATGGCTACACCTTC
15,-,TRBD2,TRBJ2-1,TRBV4-1,CASSQVGLAGNEQFF,TGCGCCAGCAGCCAAGTGGGACTAGCGGGCAATGAGCAGTTCTTC
15,-,TRBD1,TRBJ2-7,TRBV6-5,CATGTGPVSLYEQYF,TGTGCCACCGGGACAGGGCCGGTTAGTCTATACGAGCAGTACTTC
13,-,-,TRBJ1-5,TRBV7-2,CASSLTVNQPQHF,TGTGCCAGCAGCTTAACCGTCAATCAGCCCCAGCATTTT
18,-,TRBD2,TRBJ2-5,TRBV5-1,CASSLEASGSSVGETQYF,TGCGCCAGCAGCTTGGAGGCTAGCGGGAGCTCAGTCGGGGAGACCCAGTACTTC
14,-,TRBD2,TRBJ2-1,TRBV30,CAWSIAGGQNEQFF,TGTGCCTGGAGTATAGCGGGAGGGCAGAATGAGCAGTTCTTC
17,-,-,TRBJ2-6,TRBV4-1,CASSPPFGGAGANVLTF,TGCGCCAGCAGCCCCCCGTTTGGGGGAGCTGGGGCCAACGTCCTGACTTTC
15,-,-,TRBJ2-3,TRBV5-1,CASSLVGRSTDTQYF,TGCGCCAGCAGCTTGGTGGGAAGGAGCACAGATACGCAGTATTTT
13,-,TRBD2,TRBJ2-1,TRBV12-5,CASGPSGPNEQFF,TGTGCTAGTGGTCCTAGCGGCCCGAATGAGCAGTTCTTC
18,-,-,TRBJ2-6,TRBV5-1,CASSAYRGTMSGANVLTF,TGCGCCAGCAGCGCTTACAGGGGGACTATGTCTGGGGCCAACGTCCTGACTTTC
14,once,-,TRBJ2-1,TRBV11-3,CASSLAPQSNEQFF,TGTGCCAGCAGCTTAGCGCCTCAATCCAATGAGCAGTTCTTC
14,once,-,TRBJ2-7,TRBV18,CASSRLQGSYEQYF,TGTGCCAGCTCACGGTTACAGGGCTCCTACGAGCAGTACTTC
15,-,TRBD1,TRBJ1-2,TRBV11-3,CASLPKTDRGWGYTF,TGTGCCAGCCTACCCAAAACCGACAGGGGCTGGGGCTACACCTTC
15,-,-,TRBJ2-2,TRBV19,CASSPRTLNTGELFF,TGTGCCAGTAGTCCCCGGACCTTGAACACCGGGGAGCTGTTTTTT
16,-,TRBD1,TRBJ1-1,TRBV5-1,CASRDSRQGANTEAFF,TGCGCCAGCAGAGACTCGAGACAGGGGGCGAACACTGAAGCTTTCTTT
13,-,-,TRBJ1-4,TRBV18,CASSPGADEKLFF,TGTGCCAGCTCACCAGGGGCGGATGAAAAACTGTTTTTT
13,-,TRBD1,TRBJ2-1,TRBV4-2,CASKDRGWDEQFF,TGTGCCAGTAAAGACAGGGGGTGGGATGAGCAGTTCTTC
14,-,-,TRBJ2-2,TRBV19,CASSISTNTGELFF,TGTGCCAGTAGTATTTCCACGAACACCGGGGAGCTGTTTTTT
17,-,TRBD2,TRBJ2-3,TRBV27,CASTALGLAGATDTQYF,TGTGCCAGCACCGCCCTCGGACTAGCGGGAGCCACAGATACGCAGTATTTT
13,-,-,TRBJ2-7,TRBV30,CAWSRGNSYEQYF,TGTGCCTGGAGTAGGGGGAACTCCTACGAGCAGTACTTC
14,-,TRBD1,TRBJ1-2,TRBV5-1,CASSSTTGGGGYTF,TGCGCCAGCAGCTCTACAACAGGGGGTGGTGGCTACACCTTC
15,-,TRBD2,TRBJ2-5,TRBV7-3,CASSLTVSGSETQYF,TGTGCCAGCAGCTTAACGGTTAGCGGGAGTGAGACCCAGTACTTC
14,-,-,TRBJ2-2,TRBV7-3,CASSPVQGSGELFF,TGTGCCAGCAGCCCCGTACAGGGATCCGGGGAGCTGTTTTTT
16,-,TRBD2,TRBJ2-2,TRBV28,CASFGLAGEYGGELFF,TGTGCCAGCTTCGGACTAGCGGGAGAGTACGGCGGGGAGCTGTTTTTT